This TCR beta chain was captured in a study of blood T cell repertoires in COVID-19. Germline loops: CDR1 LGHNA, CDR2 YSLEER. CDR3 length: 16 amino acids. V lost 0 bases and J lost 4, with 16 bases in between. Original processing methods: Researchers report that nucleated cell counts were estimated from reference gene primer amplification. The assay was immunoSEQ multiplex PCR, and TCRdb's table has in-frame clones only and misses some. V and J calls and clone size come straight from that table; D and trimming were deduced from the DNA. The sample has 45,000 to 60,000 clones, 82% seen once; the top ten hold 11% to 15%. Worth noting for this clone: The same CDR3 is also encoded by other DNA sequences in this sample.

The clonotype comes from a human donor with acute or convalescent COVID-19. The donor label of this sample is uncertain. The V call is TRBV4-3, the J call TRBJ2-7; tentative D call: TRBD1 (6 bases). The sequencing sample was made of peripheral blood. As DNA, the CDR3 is TGCGCCAGCAGCCAAGAGACGACAGGAATAGCTTACGAGCAGTACTTC. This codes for CASSQETTGIAYEQYF.